These 26 T cell receptor beta chains came from one sample sequenced in a study of T-cell memory formation after mild COVID-19. TCRdb used MiXCR to reprocess the 5' RACE reads, holding one entry per CDR3 protein. The data contain about 400,000 distinct CDR3 sequences, about a quarter of them singletons. Sequencing input: PBMCs or a T cell subset sorted from them (not recorded which). The receptor set was obtained from an adult woman who had mild COVID-19 (a few samples of this study predate the infection). Cell type and time point are not known.

This clonotype came up a few times. V usage is TRBV12-3 or TRBV12-4 and J usage is TRBJ1-2; the match to TRBD1 covers 7 bases. V was clipped by 5 bases and J by 4 bases; unmatched bases: 10. This CDR3 region has 15 residues. This CDR3 reads CASSVRDSLIYGYTF. The CDR3 bases are TGTGCCAGCAGTGTCCGGGACAGCTTAATCTATGGCTACACCTTC.

V gene TRBV6-5 combines with J gene TRBJ2-5, with 8 bases matching TRBD1. Germline CDR1 is MNHEY and CDR2 is SVGAGI. The ends lost 5 bases at V and 5 bases at J; junction bases unmatched: 10. This CDR3 comprises 15 residues. CDR3 protein: CASSRGQVPQETQYF. DNA of the CDR3: TGTGCCAGCAGTCGGGGACAGGTCCCCCAGGAGACCCAGTACTTC.

This clonotype has a handful of counts. This chain joins TRBV24-1 and TRBJ2-1, with D unresolved. The V end was cut by 0 bases, the J end by 5 bases, with 4 bases between. Germline values: CDR1 KGHDR, CDR2 SFDVKD. The CDR3 extends over 13 amino acids. CDR3 in DNA: TGTGCCACCAGTGATTTGGCGGACAATGAGCAGTTCTTC. Translated, it gives CATSDLADNEQFF.

This chain uses TRBV6-1 with TRBJ2-5; D is perhaps TRBD1 (6 bases). In germline, CDR1 is MNHNS, CDR2 SASEGT. Trimming removed 11 bases at V and 4 bases at J, with 17 bases between. The CDR3 loop spans 13 amino acids. The CDR3 sequence: CAARGGPGETQYF. CDR3 nucleotide sequence: TGTGCCGCCCGAGGGGGACCCGGAGAGACCCAGTACTTC.

V usage is TRBV7-2 and J usage is TRBJ2-7, with D possibly TRBD1 on 5 matching bases. CDR1 is SGHTA and CDR2 is FQGNSA in the germline V gene. The V end was cut by 5 bases, the J end by 5 bases, with 13 bases between. The CDR3 has 13 amino acids. This chain's CDR3 is CASSRTDTNEQYF. CDR3 DNA: TGTGCCAGCAGCCGGACGGACACTAACGAGCAGTACTTC.

The genes are TRBV3-1 and TRBJ2-1, with 8 bases lining up with TRBD1. V lost 3 bases and J lost 4; bases outside the gene matches: 2. Germline values: CDR1 LGHDT, CDR2 YNNKEL (reference sequence). The CDR3 runs to 14 residues. The CDR3 DNA follows: TGTGCCAGCAGCCAGGGACAGGTGTACAATGAGCAGTTCTTC. It specifies CASSQGQVYNEQFF.

The rearrangement joins TRBV6-5 to TRBJ2-4, with 9 bases lining up with TRBD2. The junction had 10 bases not matched to a gene; V was cut back by 7 bases and J by 3 bases. CDR1 MNHEY and CDR2 SVGAGI come from the germline V gene. The CDR3 covers 16 residues. The chain's CDR3 is CASKGGAGGNKNIQYF. CDR3 coding DNA: TGTGCCAGCAAGGGTGGAGCGGGAGGTAACAAAAACATTCAGTACTTC.

The V gene is TRBV12-3 or TRBV12-4, the J gene TRBJ2-3, with D possibly TRBD1 on 6 matching bases. Trimming removed 1 base from V and 0 bases from J, with 11 bases in between. The CDR3 is made up of 16 amino acids. The CDR3 loop reads CASSLGVGGSTDTQYF. The DNA of the CDR3 is TGTGCCAGCAGTTTAGGCGTAGGGGGAAGCACAGATACGCAGTATTTT.

The chain joins TRBV5-4 to TRBJ2-7; D is perhaps TRBD1 (6 bases). Germline V lookup: CDR1 SGHNT, CDR2 YYREEE (reference sequence). V dropped 4 bases and J dropped 2 bases, with 16 bases sitting between them. The CDR3 consists of 15 residues. The CDR3 loop is CASSLTGTWAYEQYF. CDR3 nucleotides: TGTGCCAGCAGCCTTACCGGGACATGGGCCTACGAGCAGTACTTC.

This clonotype was seen more than once but under ten times. The V call is TRBV2, the J call TRBJ2-6; 10 bases match TRBD1. This CDR3 is 16 amino acids long. CDR1 and CDR2 (germline): SNHLY, FYNNEI. The ends lost 4 bases at V and 4 bases at J; junction bases unmatched: 4. CDR3 nucleotides: TGTGCCAGCAGTGGGGACAGGGGAACCGGGGCCAACGTCCTGACTTTC. Protein: CASSGDRGTGANVLTF.

The gene calls are TRBV11-2 and TRBJ2-5; possible D gene TRBD2, 6 bases. This CDR3 comprises 14 residues. The V end was cut by 5 bases, the J end by 5 bases, with 15 bases between. Looked up from germline, CDR1 is SGHAT and CDR2 is FQNNGV. The CDR3 reads CASSPLEGRETQYF. In nucleotides, the CDR3 is TGTGCCAGCAGCCCCCTCGAAGGGAGGGAGACCCAGTACTTC.

The gene calls are TRBV12-3 or TRBV12-4 and TRBJ2-1; D may be TRBD1 (5 bases). With 4 bases removed from V and 6 bases from J, the gap between germline ends came to 10 bases. The CDR3 runs 13 residues. This CDR3 is CASSYPGSNEQFF. The CDR3 nucleotides are TGTGCCAGCAGTTACCCAGGGTCCAATGAGCAGTTCTTC.

In this sample, this clonotype turned up a few times. The chain couples TRBV24-1 to TRBJ2-1, with D possibly being TRBD1 or TRBD2 (5 bases each). Trimming pared 0 bases from V and 10 bases from J, leaving 9 bases between. CDR1 is KGHDR and CDR2 is SFDVKD in the germline V gene. The CDR3 runs 13 residues. CDR3 nucleotides: TGTGCCACCAGTGATTTGGGGGGAGTAGAGCAGTTCTTC. Encoded protein: CATSDLGGVEQFF.

The chain combines TRBV29-1 with TRBJ2-1; 9 nucleotides agree with TRBD2. The CDR3 runs 14 residues. Germline CDR1 SQVTM, CDR2 ANQGSEA. Trimming at V came to 4 bases and at J to 6 bases, leaving 7 bases not matched to a gene. The CDR3 spells CSVGVAGGPNEQFF. The DNA for the CDR3 is TGCAGCGTTGGGGTGGCGGGAGGGCCCAATGAGCAGTTCTTC.

This clonotype was counted a few times. The chain is built from TRBV6-2 or TRBV6-3 and TRBJ2-1; the D gene is possibly TRBD1 (6 bases). V was trimmed by 7 bases and J by 10 bases, leaving 17 bases between them. Germline V gene data show CDR1 as MNHEY and CDR2 as SVGEGT. The CDR3 runs to 13 residues. This CDR3 reads CASTVRRTAEQFF. The CDR3 DNA reads as TGTGCCAGCACTGTAAGAAGGACAGCCGAGCAGTTCTTC.

This clonotype was counted a few times. The CDR3 region has the DNA TGTGCCAGCAGCCCGCCGGGACTAGCGGGAGCCCCCTACGAGCAGTACTTC. This gives the protein CASSPPGLAGAPYEQYF. This chain links TRBV7-2 with TRBJ2-7; 14 positions match TRBD2. CDR3 length: 17 residues. Losses at the gene ends were 5 bases for V and 2 bases for J; bases not matched to a gene: 8. From germline, CDR1 is SGHTA and CDR2 FQGNSA.

The chain links TRBV24-1 to TRBJ2-7; D is uncertain. The DNA end is a closer match to TRBJ2-5, so the J assignment may be wrong. CDR1 KGHDR and CDR2 SFDVKD come from the germline V gene. The CDR3 spans 15 residues. This CDR3 reads CATSDLQGAEETQYF. In DNA, the CDR3 is TGTGCCACCAGTGATTTACAAGGTGCCGAAGAGACCCAGTACTTC.

Only a few counts were recorded for this clonotype. V usage is TRBV4-1 and J usage is TRBJ2-5; 11 bases agree with TRBD2. CDR1 and CDR2 from the germline V gene are MGHRA and YSYEKL. V lost 1 base and J lost 4; bases outside the gene matches: 5. CDR3 size: 16 residues. The CDR3 bases are TGCGCCAGCAGCCAAGGACTAGCGGGGACAGGAGAGACCCAGTACTTC. It specifies CASSQGLAGTGETQYF.

J is TRBJ2-5 and V is TRBV7-2; 9 bases align to TRBD2. CDR1 is SGHTA, CDR2 FQGNSA, per germline. This CDR3 region has 14 residues. V lost 5 bases and J lost 5; bases outside the gene matches: 6. DNA of the CDR3: TGTGCCAGCAGCAGTAGCGGGAGCAGGGAGACCCAGTACTTC. This codes for CASSSSGSRETQYF.

The rearrangement uses TRBV12-3 or TRBV12-4 and TRBJ2-1; maybe TRBD2 (5 bases). The CDR3 runs to 14 residues. V shed 6 bases and J shed 0 bases, with 9 bases lying between them. DNA of the CDR3: TGTGCCAGCAGACAGAGCGGCTCCTACAATGAGCAGTTCTTC. This encodes CASRQSGSYNEQFF.

This chain links TRBV9 with TRBJ2-2; D is ambiguous. CDR1 is SGDLS and CDR2 is YYNGEE in the germline V gene. The V end lost 0 bases, the J end lost 1 base, and 10 bases lay between the germline ends. The CDR3 totals 16 residues. The CDR3 is CASSVVSPVNTGELFF. Here the CDR3 DNA reads TGTGCCAGCAGCGTAGTATCGCCGGTGAACACCGGGGAGCTGTTTTTT.

There are a few counts of this clonotype. This chain links TRBV6-5 with TRBJ2-1; 9 bases agree with TRBD2. With 0 bases clipped from V and 10 bases from J, the junction kept 19 bases outside the gene matches. CDR3 length: 19 residues. Germline V gene data show CDR1 as MNHEY and CDR2 as SVGAGI. The CDR3 loop is CASSYSIARAGGTPREQFF. The CDR3, as DNA: TGTGCCAGCAGTTACTCGATAGCCCGGGCGGGAGGGACCCCTCGGGAGCAGTTCTTC.

The V and J genes are TRBV12-3 or TRBV12-4 and TRBJ1-5; 9 nucleotides align to TRBD1. V was pared by 3 bases and J by 0 bases, with 6 bases of the junction left unmatched. CDR3 length: 17 amino acids. CDR3 sequence: CASSFVGTGYSNQPQHF. DNA of the CDR3: TGTGCCAGCAGTTTTGTCGGGACAGGGTATAGCAATCAGCCCCAGCATTTT.

This clonotype was detected only a few times. The V and J genes are TRBV9 and TRBJ1-3; no clear D gene. The CDR3 has 18 amino acids. From germline, CDR1 is SGDLS and CDR2 YYNGEE. Trimming left V 0 bases short and J 0 bases short, with 16 bases between. The CDR3 DNA sequence: TGTGCCAGCAGCGTAGGCCCTTCAACACTAGTCTCTGGAAACACCATATATTTT. Residues: CASSVGPSTLVSGNTIYF.

The chain uses TRBV4-3 and TRBJ2-5, with TRBD2 identical over 15 bases. This CDR3 has 18 amino acids. CDR1 is LGHNA and CDR2 is YSLEER in the germline V gene. Trimming removed 0 bases from V and 4 bases from J; junction bases left unmatched: 6. This chain's CDR3 is CASSQEFGTSGRRETQYF. The CDR3 DNA reads TGCGCCAGCAGCCAAGAGTTCGGGACTAGCGGGAGGAGAGAGACCCAGTACTTC.

The rearrangement links TRBV12-3 or TRBV12-4 to TRBJ1-2; D perhaps matches TRBD1 (5 bases). Trimming took 3 bases from V and 4 from J, leaving 15 bases between them. The CDR3 spans 15 residues. The CDR3 here is CASSFGGTSPYGYTF. In nucleotides, the CDR3 is TGTGCCAGCAGTTTTGGGGGGACTTCCCCCTATGGCTACACCTTC.